By sample share, the clone carrying this T cell receptor (beta chain) is medium-sized. Profiling relied on immunoSEQ multiplex PCR, and the TCRdb table lists in-frame clones only, not all of them. The table includes 14,000 to 15,000 clones, roughly 69% detected once. The sample originates from a study of cytotoxic CD8 clonotypes in ibrutinib-treated CLL. Background on the study: The sample average was 255,043 productive templates and roughly 94,000 productive rearrangements.

Germline values: CDR1 GTSNPN, CDR2 SVGIG (reference sequence). The length of the CDR3 is 12 residues. V was shortened by 4 bases and J by 3 bases, with 9 bases between the two germline ends. Sequenced here: PBMCs, sampled before ibrutinib treatment. The chain couples TRBV30 to TRBJ1-1; D might be TRBD1 (5 bases). The receptor's source is a human donor with chronic lymphocytic leukemia. Written as DNA, the CDR3 is TGTGCCTGGATTTGGGGGGACACTGAAGCTTTCTTT. Its protein is CAWIWGDTEAFF.